These 3 T cell receptor beta chains came from one sample sequenced in a study of cytomegalovirus exposure and HLA in healthy donors. The PCR used 60 Vbeta and 13 Jbeta primers. The assay was immunoSEQ multiplex PCR, and TCRdb's table has in-frame clones only and misses some. Among 90,000 to 110,000 clones listed, around 70% were seen once. Sequenced: PBMCs. All receptors derive from a woman in her 70s in good health and CMV-seropositive.

This clone has a single count. The J gene is TRBJ2-7, the V gene TRBV14; the match to TRBD1 covers 7 bases. CDR1 SGHDN and CDR2 FVKESK come from the germline V gene. The CDR3 is 14 amino acids. The V and J ends lost 3 bases and 1 base, in that order; junction bases with no gene match: 3. The CDR3 region is CASSQGTASYEQYF. The DNA for the CDR3 is TGTGCCAGCAGCCAGGGGACAGCTTCCTACGAGCAGTACTTC.

The genes are TRBV20-1 and TRBJ2-3; 7 bases agree with TRBD2. Germline values: CDR1 DFQATT, CDR2 SNEGSKA (reference sequence). Trimming at V came to 7 bases and at J to 6 bases, leaving 4 bases not matched to a gene. CDR3 size: 11 residues. The CDR3 DNA follows: TGCAGTGGGGACTACGATGATACGCAGTATTTT. Its translation is CSGDYDDTQYF.

V is TRBV4-3 and J is TRBJ2-1; 9 nucleotides align to TRBD2. Germline V gene data show CDR1 as LGHNA and CDR2 as YSLEER. The CDR3 loop spans 14 amino acids. V was clipped by 0 bases and J by 9 bases; unmatched bases: 3. The CDR3 sequence is CASSQERGGGEQFF. CDR3 DNA: TGCGCCAGCAGCCAAGAGCGGGGGGGTGGTGAGCAGTTCTTC.